The 25 T cell receptor beta chains presented below share a single source sample, sequenced in a study of blood T cell repertoires in COVID-19. TCRdb's table, derived via immunoSEQ multiplex PCR, lists solely in-frame clones and lacks some. The table includes roughly 330,000 clones, about 82% detected once. Source material: peripheral blood. These receptors were obtained from a woman between 50 and 59 years old with acute or convalescent COVID-19.

This chain joins TRBV10-1 and TRBJ2-7; D is possibly TRBD1 (5 bases). The germline V gene has CDR1 WNHNN and CDR2 SYGVQD (reference sequence). Trimming stripped 8 bases from V and 9 bases from J, with 20 bases between. The CDR3 contains 13 residues. The CDR3 loop is CASGFDRAPGQYF. The CDR3 region has the DNA TGCGCCAGCGGGTTCGACAGAGCGCCGGGGCAGTACTTC.

The CDR3 DNA reads as TGTGCCATCACTAGGACAGGGGTCGACGAGCAGTACTTC. Translation gives CAITRTGVDEQYF. The genes are TRBV10-3 and TRBJ2-7, with TRBD1 identical over 9 bases. CDR3 length equals 13 residues. Germline V gives CDR1 ENHRY, CDR2 SYGVKD. V shed 7 bases and J 5 bases; nucleotides not matched to a gene: 6.

Worth noting for this clone: A junction end diverges from the germline sequence, so it may reflect a read error. The CDR3 here is CASSIGGNAEAFF. For the CDR3, the DNA is TGTGCCAGTAGTATCGGGGGGAACGCTGAAGCTTTCTTT. The chain joins TRBV19 to TRBJ1-1, with D possibly matching TRBD1 (5 bases). This CDR3 contains 13 residues. Germline CDR1 LNHDA, CDR2 SQIVND (reference sequence).

The chain joins TRBV25-1 to TRBJ2-7, with D possibly matching TRBD1 (6 bases). Germline CDR1 is MGHDK and CDR2 is SYGVNS. The CDR3 loop spans 14 amino acids. V lost 6 bases and J lost 5, with 17 bases in between. The DNA of the CDR3 is TGTGCCAGCAGCCCCCGGCAGGGGAGCGACGAGCAGTACTTC. Protein sequence: CASSPRQGSDEQYF.

This clone turned up a few times. This rearrangement joins TRBV7-2 to TRBJ1-2; perhaps TRBD1 as D (5 bases). The V gene lost 5 bases and the J gene lost 4 bases, with 17 bases spanning the gap. Germline-derived CDR1 and CDR2 are SGHTA and FQGNSA. The length of the CDR3 is 15 residues. The CDR3 region is CASSPDGGGPYGYTF. The CDR3 bases are TGTGCCAGCAGCCCCGACGGGGGGGGTCCCTATGGCTACACCTTC.

The chain is built from TRBV9 and TRBJ1-3; no clear D gene. Germline assignment: CDR1 SGDLS and CDR2 YYNGEE. Trimming took 0 bases from V and 0 from J, leaving 13 bases between them. CDR3 size: 17 residues. CDR3 sequence (DNA): TGTGCCAGCAGCGTAGTCCCTATTGGTCGCTCTGGAAACACCATATATTTT. Its protein is CASSVVPIGRSGNTIYF.

The chain joins TRBV7-2 to TRBJ2-3; D is perhaps TRBD2 (5 bases). The CDR3 totals 17 residues. The V gene's germline CDR1 is SGHTA and CDR2 FQGNSA. The V end was cut by 1 base, the J end by 2 bases, with 16 bases between. Here the CDR3 DNA reads TGTGCCAGCAGCTTAGTTCGTTTCGCGGGTAACACAGATACGCAGTATTTT. Residues: CASSLVRFAGNTDTQYF.

The chain recombines TRBV6-1 with TRBJ1-6; D might be TRBD1 (6 bases). Trimming shortened V by 2 bases and J by 6 bases, and 14 bases separated the two germline ends. The CDR3 spans 16 residues. Per the germline V gene, CDR1 is MNHNS and CDR2 is SASEGT. CDR3 loop: CASSEIGGMSNSPLHF. CDR3 coding DNA: TGTGCCAGCAGTGAAATAGGGGGAATGAGTAATTCACCCCTCCACTTT.

The chain employs TRBV18 and TRBJ2-5; no firm D call. The germline V gene has CDR1 KGHSH and CDR2 LQKENI. The CDR3 totals 19 residues. The V and J ends lost 0 bases and 0 bases respectively, with 20 bases between them. CDR3 amino acids: CASSPPESILAGDQETQYF. DNA for the CDR3: TGTGCCAGCTCACCACCGGAATCGATTTTAGCCGGAGACCAAGAGACCCAGTACTTC.

V usage is TRBV7-9 and J usage is TRBJ2-7, with 10 nucleotides matching TRBD1. The CDR3 extends over 14 amino acids. Germline CDR1 is SEHNR and CDR2 is FQNEAQ (reference sequence). Germline trimming cut 5 bases from V and 5 bases from J; bases unmatched to any gene: 6. This CDR3 reads CASSGRTGGDEQYF. As DNA, the CDR3 is TGTGCCAGCAGCGGACGGACAGGGGGGGACGAGCAGTACTTC.

This sequence joins TRBV2 and TRBJ1-1; D is ambiguous. V was cut by 3 bases and J by 1 base, with 9 bases left in between. This CDR3 comprises 14 residues. Per germline, CDR1 SNHLY and CDR2 FYNNEI. CDR3 in amino acids: CASSDMAENTEAFF. The CDR3 DNA sequence: TGTGCCAGCAGTGATATGGCAGAGAACACTGAAGCTTTCTTT.

The chain combines TRBV28 with TRBJ1-5, with 7 bases that match TRBD1. Per the germline V gene, CDR1 is MDHEN and CDR2 is SYDVKM. CDR3 length: 13 amino acids. The V segment lost 2 bases and the J segment 7 bases; nucleotides outside the gene matches: 2. CDR3 amino acids: CASSLVQGQPQHF. CDR3 coding DNA: TGTGCCAGCAGTTTAGTACAGGGGCAGCCCCAGCATTTT.

This clone appeared a single time. This chain links TRBV5-3 with TRBJ2-1, with D possibly matching TRBD2 (6 bases). TRBV5-3 is noted as an ORF with a role that remains uncertain. Between the trimmed V and J ends, which lost 4 bases and 0 bases, there was a span of 23 bases. This CDR3 has 19 residues. Here the CDR3 DNA reads TGTGCCAGAAGCCCCTCTCGGTCGGTTAGCGGCTGCTCCTACAATGAGCAGTTCTTC. As protein: CARSPSRSVSGCSYNEQFF.

This sequence joins TRBV30 and TRBJ1-3; TRBD1 matches at 8 bases. CDR3 size: 13 residues. Trimming took 3 bases from V and 8 from J; bases not matched to a gene: 6. Germline V gene sequence: CDR1 GTSNPN, CDR2 SVGIG (reference sequence). The CDR3 nucleotides are TGTGCCTGGAGCGGACAGGGCGGGGACACCATATATTTT. Its protein is CAWSGQGGDTIYF.

The V and J genes are TRBV23-1 and TRBJ1-3, with a weak D call TRBD1 (5 bases). TRBV23-1 is identified as an open reading frame with a role that is uncertain. V was cut by 4 bases and J by 1 base, with 8 bases left in between. This CDR3 spans 14 amino acids. CDR3 nucleotide sequence: TGCGCCAGCAGTCTGACAGTTTCTGGAAACACCATATATTTT. Its translation: CASSLTVSGNTIYF.

This clone was detected once. The V call is TRBV28, the J call TRBJ1-2; tentative D call: TRBD1 (6 bases). Germline lookup yields CDR1 MDHEN and CDR2 SYDVKM. The CDR3 sequence is 15 residues long. V dropped 2 bases and J dropped 6 bases, with 16 bases sitting between them. CDR3 sequence reads: CASSLTTGKFDGYTF. In DNA, the CDR3 is TGTGCCAGCAGTTTAACCACAGGGAAGTTTGATGGCTACACCTTC.

This chain uses TRBV24-1 with TRBJ2-3; 8 positions match TRBD1. This CDR3 is built from 15 residues. V gave up 2 bases and J gave up 6 bases; unmatched junction bases: 6. Germline CDR1 and CDR2: KGHDR and SFDVKD. CDR3 bases: TGTGCCACCAGTGATTCGGGACAGGCCAGTGATACGCAGTATTTT. This gives the protein CATSDSGQASDTQYF.

This clone was observed a single time. The chain uses TRBV30 and TRBJ1-4; 10 positions agree with TRBD1. J was trimmed by 8 bases and V by 2 bases; bases with no gene match: 8. The CDR3 consists of 15 residues. The germline CDR1 and CDR2 sequences are GTSNPN and SVGIG (reference sequence). The CDR3 DNA is TGTGCCTGGAGTAGGGGGACAGGGGTTTACGAAAAACTGTTTTTT. It translates to CAWSRGTGVYEKLFF.

Comments on this clone: One end of the junction is discordant with germline, which a read error may explain. Other nucleotide sequences from this sample produce the same CDR3. The chain employs TRBV29-1 and TRBJ1-2, with D hard to call. The CDR3 sequence is 12 residues long. Germline CDR1 reads SQVTM; CDR2 reads ANQGSEA. The DNA for the CDR3 is TGTAGCGTTGAAGTCCGAGGGCCGGGCTACACCTTC. Residues: CSVEVRGPGYTF.

The chain couples TRBV7-6 to TRBJ2-6, with D possibly TRBD1 on 6 matching bases. Trimming shortened V by 3 bases and J by 2 bases, and 17 bases separated the two germline ends. The CDR3 has 18 residues. Germline-derived CDR1 and CDR2 are SGHVS and FNYEAQ. This CDR3 is CASSFLGRGSTGANVLTF. The CDR3 DNA sequence: TGTGCCAGCAGCTTCCTGGGCAGGGGTTCGACTGGGGCCAACGTCCTGACTTTC.

This chain links TRBV28 with TRBJ1-2; D is ambiguous. The CDR3 spans 11 residues. From germline, CDR1 is MDHEN and CDR2 SYDVKM. The V end lost 10 bases, the J end lost 5 bases, and 11 bases lay between the germline ends. This CDR3 reads CAIKKEYGYTF. In nucleotides, the CDR3 is TGTGCCATCAAAAAGGAGTATGGCTACACCTTC.

V gene TRBV5-4 combines with J gene TRBJ2-3; D perhaps matches TRBD2 (7 bases). Germline-derived CDR1 and CDR2 are SGHNT and YYREEE (reference sequence). With 3 bases removed from V and 5 bases from J, the gap between germline ends came to 22 bases. CDR3 length equals 17 residues. This chain's CDR3 is CASSSDRTRQRVDTQYF. Written as DNA, the CDR3 is TGTGCCAGCAGCTCTGACAGGACTAGGCAGAGGGTAGATACGCAGTATTTT.

The CDR3 DNA sequence: TGTGCCAGCGGCACCAATCCAGCGGCCTCACCCCTCCACTTT. Translation: CASGTNPAASPLHF. This rearrangement joins TRBV18 to TRBJ1-6; D gene unclear. The CDR3 totals 14 residues. Germline CDR1 is KGHSH and CDR2 is LQKENI. The V and J ends lost 8 bases and 10 bases respectively, with 18 bases between them.

The chain combines TRBV7-8 with TRBJ1-1, with TRBD1 matching over 8 bases. Germline-derived CDR1 and CDR2 are SGHVS and FQNEAQ. The V and J ends lost 5 bases and 1 base, in that order; junction bases with no gene match: 6. The CDR3 contains 15 residues. In nucleotides, the CDR3 is TGTGCCAGCAGCACCCGACAGGGGACGAACACTGAAGCTTTCTTT. This gives the protein CASSTRQGTNTEAFF.

J is TRBJ2-7 and V is TRBV5-6; TRBD2 might be the D (5 bases). CDR1 is SGHDT, CDR2 YYEEEE, per germline. The CDR3 consists of 13 residues. V was clipped by 2 bases and J by 6 bases, with 12 bases between them. Written as DNA, the CDR3 is TGTGCCAGCAGCTTCGGTCTCCGGGGCGAGCAGTACTTC. It codes for CASSFGLRGEQYF.